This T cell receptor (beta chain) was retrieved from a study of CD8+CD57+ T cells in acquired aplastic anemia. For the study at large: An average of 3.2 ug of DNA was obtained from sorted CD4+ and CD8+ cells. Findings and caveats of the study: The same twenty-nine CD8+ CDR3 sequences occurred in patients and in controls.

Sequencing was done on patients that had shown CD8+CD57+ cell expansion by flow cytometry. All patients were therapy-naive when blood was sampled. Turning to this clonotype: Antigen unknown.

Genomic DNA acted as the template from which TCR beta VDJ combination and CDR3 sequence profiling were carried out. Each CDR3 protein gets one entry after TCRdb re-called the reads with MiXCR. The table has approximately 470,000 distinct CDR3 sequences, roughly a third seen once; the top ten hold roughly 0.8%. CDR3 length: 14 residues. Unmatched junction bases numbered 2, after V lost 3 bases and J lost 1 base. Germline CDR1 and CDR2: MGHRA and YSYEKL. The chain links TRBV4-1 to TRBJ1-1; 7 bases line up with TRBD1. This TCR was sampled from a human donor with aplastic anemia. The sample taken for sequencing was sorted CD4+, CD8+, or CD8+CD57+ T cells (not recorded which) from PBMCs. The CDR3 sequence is CASSQGDRNTEAFF. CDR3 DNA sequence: TGCGCCAGCAGCCAGGGGGACAGGAACACTGAAGCTTTCTTT.